These T cell receptor beta chains were read from a single sample in a study of T cells in Graves' hyperthyroidism and ophthalmopathy. From the multiplex PCR reads, TCRdb called clonotypes with MiXCR, one entry per CDR3 protein. The data hold about 300,000 distinct CDR3 sequences, with around 20% observed a single time. The sample was blood. Every receptor here comes from a man aged 45 to 65 with Graves' ophthalmopathy. Both conserved end residues are part of each CDR3. A D gene is named only where the DNA matches it firmly. The size field is filled for only some rows; it gives once, few, many or a size class.

CDR3: CASSYGVGNEQFF
DNA: TGTGCCAGCAGTTACGGGGTGGGGAATGAGCAGTTCTTC
length: 13
V: TRBV6-6
J: TRBJ2-1
size: few
D: NA

CDR3: CASSPVWGFRGNIQYF
DNA: TGTGCCAGCAGCCCCGTCTGGGGCTTTCGGGGAAACATTCAGTACTTC
length: 16
V: TRBV7-8
J: TRBJ2-4
size: many
D: NA

CDR3: CASSSTGLLGEQFF
DNA: TGTGCCAGCAGTTCCACGGGACTTCTGGGGGAGCAGTTCTTC
length: 14
V: TRBV7-3
J: TRBJ2-1
size: many
D: NA

CDR3: CAISGTENNEKLFF
DNA: TGTGCCATCAGTGGGACAGAGAACAATGAAAAACTGTTTTTT
length: 14
V: TRBV10-3
J: TRBJ1-4
size: once
D: NA

CDR3: CASSLKTSGTDTQYF
DNA: TGCGCCAGCAGCTTGAAAACTAGCGGGACAGATACGCAGTATTTT
length: 15
V: TRBV5-1
J: TRBJ2-3
size: many
D: TRBD2

CDR3: CASSERPPFGETQYF
DNA: TGTGCCAGCAGTGAAAGGCCCCCCTTTGGAGAGACCCAGTACTTC
length: 15
V: TRBV2
J: TRBJ2-5
size: few
D: NA

CDR3: CASGQREADTQYF
DNA: TGCGCCAGCGGCCAAAGAGAAGCAGATACGCAGTATTTT
length: 13
V: TRBV5-1
J: TRBJ2-3
size: many
D: NA

CDR3: CASSTPGLYQPQHF
DNA: TGTGCCAGCAGTACTCCGGGACTTTATCAGCCCCAGCATTTT
length: 14
V: TRBV28
J: TRBJ1-5
size: many
D: NA

CDR3: CASSLWTSGATGAYEQYF
DNA: TGTGCCAGCAGCCTATGGACTAGCGGGGCTACCGGGGCCTACGAGCAGTACTTC
length: 18
V: TRBV14
J: TRBJ2-7
size: many
D: TRBD2

CDR3: CASSFVQGAGEKLFF
DNA: TGTGCCAGCAGTTTCGTACAGGGGGCTGGGGAAAAACTGTTTTTT
length: 15
V: TRBV28
J: TRBJ1-4
size: many
D: TRBD1

CDR3: CASSRSGLSSTGELFF
DNA: TGTGCCAGCAGCCGTTCCGGGCTCAGCAGTACCGGGGAGCTGTTTTTT
length: 16
V: TRBV11-2
J: TRBJ2-2
size: many
D: NA

CDR3: CSAKWTSRETQYF
DNA: TGCAGTGCTAAATGGACTAGCCGCGAGACCCAGTACTTC
length: 13
V: TRBV20-1
J: TRBJ2-5
size: NA
D: TRBD2

CDR3: CASSPRTSGRYNEQFF
DNA: TGTGCCAGCAGCCCCCGGACTAGCGGGAGGTACAATGAGCAGTTCTTC
length: 16
V: TRBV11-3
J: TRBJ2-1
size: many
D: TRBD2

CDR3: CASRETGAGELFF
DNA: TGTGCCAGCAGGGAGACAGGGGCTGGGGAGCTGTTTTTT
length: 13
V: TRBV2
J: TRBJ2-2
size: many
D: TRBD1

CDR3: CASSEDMNTEAFF
DNA: TGTGCCAGCAGTGAAGACATGAACACTGAAGCTTTCTTT
length: 13
V: TRBV2
J: TRBJ1-1
size: NA
D: NA

CDR3: CATSRAQANEQFF
DNA: TGTGCCACCAGCAGAGCGCAGGCGAATGAGCAGTTCTTC
length: 13
V: TRBV15
J: TRBJ2-1
size: many
D: NA

CDR3: CASSIASRERSPLHF
DNA: TGTGCCAGTAGTATTGCCAGCAGGGAGCGGTCACCCCTCCACTTT
length: 15
V: TRBV19
J: TRBJ1-6
size: NA
D: NA

CDR3: CASSTGTETYEQYF
DNA: TGTGCCAGCAGTACCGGGACAGAAACCTACGAGCAGTACTTC
length: 14
V: TRBV28
J: TRBJ2-7
size: many
D: TRBD1

CDR3: CASSSQGTSRTEAFF
DNA: TGTGCCAGCAGCTCACAGGGTACCTCAAGGACTGAAGCTTTCTTT
length: 15
V: TRBV11-2
J: TRBJ1-1
size: many
D: NA

CDR3: CASRSTGEMSGELFF
DNA: TGTGCCAGTAGATCGACAGGGGAGATGTCCGGGGAGCTGTTTTTT
length: 15
V: TRBV19
J: TRBJ2-2
size: NA
D: TRBD1

CDR3: CASSPGLAEIYNEQFF
DNA: TGTGCCAGCAGCCCCGGACTAGCGGAGATCTACAATGAGCAGTTCTTC
length: 16
V: TRBV7-9
J: TRBJ2-1
size: NA
D: TRBD2

CDR3: CASSQTTNTEAFF
DNA: TGTGCCAGCTCACAAACGACGAACACTGAAGCTTTCTTT
length: 13
V: TRBV18
J: TRBJ1-1
size: many
D: NA

CDR3: CATARASGITEQYF
DNA: TGTGCCACCGCCCGGGCTAGCGGGATAACCGAGCAGTACTTC
length: 14
V: TRBV2
J: TRBJ2-7
size: NA
D: TRBD2

CDR3: CASSVGIEGRETAKNIQYF
DNA: TGTGCCAGCAGCGTAGGGATCGAGGGGCGGGAGACGGCCAAAAACATTCAGTACTTC
length: 19
V: TRBV9
J: TRBJ2-4
size: NA
D: TRBD2

CDR3: CASSQMGNIQYF
DNA: TGTGCCAGCAGCCAAATGGGAAACATTCAGTACTTC
length: 12
V: TRBV3-1
J: TRBJ2-4
size: NA
D: NA

CDR3: CASSSWTGASYEQYF
DNA: TGTGCCAGCAGCTCGTGGACAGGGGCGTCCTACGAGCAGTACTTC
length: 15
V: TRBV7-9
J: TRBJ2-7
size: many
D: TRBD1

CDR3: CASGGGPEAFF
DNA: TGTGCCAGCGGGGGGGGGCCTGAAGCTTTCTTT
length: 11
V: TRBV7-9
J: TRBJ1-1
size: many
D: NA

CDR3: CASSQGFTGAPETQYF
DNA: TGTGCCAGCAGCCAAGGTTTTACGGGGGCCCCAGAGACCCAGTACTTC
length: 16
V: TRBV3-1
J: TRBJ2-5
size: NA
D: NA

CDR3: CASSLTYYGYTF
DNA: TGTGCCAGCAGTTTAACGTACTATGGCTACACCTTC
length: 12
V: TRBV12-3/TRBV12-4
J: TRBJ1-2
size: many
D: NA

CDR3: CASSHPPPMDSREAFF
DNA: TGCGCCAGCAGCCACCCTCCCCCCATGGACAGCCGGGAGGCTTTCTTT
length: 16
V: TRBV4-1
J: TRBJ1-1
size: few
D: NA

CDR3: CASSIGQGQNTIYF
DNA: TGTGCCAGCAGTATCGGACAGGGTCAAAACACCATATATTTT
length: 14
V: TRBV12-3/TRBV12-4
J: TRBJ1-3
size: NA
D: TRBD1

CDR3: CATSRGGGQETQYF
DNA: TGTGCCACCAGCAGAGGCGGGGGCCAAGAGACCCAGTACTTC
length: 14
V: TRBV15
J: TRBJ2-5
size: many
D: TRBD2